One and the same sample provided the 20 T cell receptor beta chains below, sequenced in a study of OX40 agonist ivuxolimab in advanced cancers. Some clones are missing from TCRdb's copy, which holds only in-frame ones; the method was immunoSEQ multiplex PCR. The sample yields under 70,000 clones, 80% to 95% seen once. Here the sequenced sample was CD4+ or CD8+ T cells sorted from blood, taken in a trial of the OX40 agonist ivuxolimab. Receptor source: an adult with an advanced solid tumor such as melanoma, head and neck, liver or kidney cancer.

This clone was found a few times. The chain joins TRBV27 to TRBJ1-5; D ambiguous. Germline lookup yields CDR1 MNHEY and CDR2 SMNVEV (reference sequence). The CDR3 has 13 amino acids. V lost 3 bases to trimming and J lost 10 bases, with 13 bases between them. CDR3 protein: CASSFAGGTPQHF. CDR3 coding DNA: TGTGCCAGCAGTTTCGCAGGCGGTACTCCCCAGCATTTT.

Only a few counts were recorded for this clone. The chain combines TRBV6-6 with TRBJ1-5; D is uncertain. This CDR3 is built from 14 residues. Germline lookup yields CDR1 MNHNY and CDR2 SVGAGI (reference sequence). The V gene lost 2 bases and the J gene lost 5 bases, with 10 bases spanning the gap. The CDR3 DNA is TGTGCCAGCAGTTACGCCGGGTTTGATCAGCCCCAGCATTTT. It codes for CASSYAGFDQPQHF.

This chain connects TRBV29-1 to TRBJ2-2; possible D gene TRBD1, 5 bases. The V gene's germline CDR1 is SQVTM and CDR2 ANQGSEA. The germline V and J ends were trimmed by 2 bases and 7 bases, with 14 bases remaining between them. The CDR3 length is 14 residues. CDR3 sequence reads: CSVERTTRGGELFF. Here the CDR3 DNA reads TGCAGCGTTGAAAGGACAACCCGTGGCGGGGAGCTGTTTTTT.

This chain connects TRBV7-9 to TRBJ1-4, with D possibly being TRBD1 (6 bases). CDR3 length: 18 residues. From germline, CDR1 is SEHNR and CDR2 FQNEAQ (reference sequence). Trimming removed 4 bases at V and 6 bases at J, with 24 bases between. The CDR3 spells CASSSQDPNRAPHEKLFF. CDR3 coding DNA: TGTGCCAGCAGCTCACAAGACCCCAACAGGGCACCCCATGAAAAACTGTTTTTT.

The chain recombines TRBV6-1 with TRBJ2-7; 10 nucleotides line up with TRBD1. The CDR3 covers 15 residues. V lost 4 bases and J lost 2; bases outside the gene matches: 5. The germline gives CDR1 MNHNS, CDR2 SASEGT. CDR3 sequence: CASSVWDRGTYEQYF. The CDR3 nucleotides are TGTGCCAGCAGTGTTTGGGACAGGGGTACCTACGAGCAGTACTTC.

CDR3 nucleotides: TGCGCCAGCAGCCAAGGGGGCTACGAGCAGTACTTC. It encodes CASSQGGYEQYF. This rearrangement joins TRBV4-3 to TRBJ2-7; no clear D. The germline gives CDR1 LGHNA, CDR2 YSLEER. Trimming took off 1 base at V and 3 bases at J, with 4 bases between the two ends. This CDR3 region has 12 residues.

The chain combines TRBV27 with TRBJ2-3; no firm D call. The V end was cut by 6 bases, the J end by 6 bases, with 13 bases between. This CDR3 region has 13 residues. CDR1 is MNHEY and CDR2 is SMNVEV in the germline V gene (reference sequence). The CDR3, as DNA: TGTGCCAGCAGGTCCTTCAACGCGGATACGCAGTATTTT. It yields the protein CASRSFNADTQYF.

The rearrangement links TRBV4-2 to TRBJ2-2; 12 bases match TRBD1. Germline trimming cut 0 bases from V and 6 bases from J; bases unmatched to any gene: 2. The CDR3 has 16 amino acids. The germline gives CDR1 LGHNA, CDR2 YNFKEQ. In nucleotides, the CDR3 is TGTGCCAGCAGCCAAGAGGGACAGGGGGCCTCCGGGGAGCTGTTTTTT. Encoded protein: CASSQEGQGASGELFF.

This chain links TRBV7-6 with TRBJ2-2, with 14 bases matching TRBD2. Losses at the gene ends were 5 bases for V and 7 bases for J; bases not matched to a gene: 6. The germline V gene encodes CDR1 SGHVS and CDR2 FNYEAQ. This CDR3 has 16 residues. CDR3 nucleotide sequence: TGTGCCAGCAGCAGACTAGCGGGGGGGCCTAACGGGGAGCTGTTTTTT. It translates to CASSRLAGGPNGELFF.

This clone showed up just a few times. This chain connects TRBV6-5 to TRBJ2-1; unclear D gene. CDR3 length: 15 amino acids. Looked up from germline, CDR1 is MNHEY and CDR2 is SVGAGI. The V gene lost 7 bases and the J gene lost 1 base, with 14 bases spanning the gap. In DNA form, the CDR3 reads TGTGCCAGCACTCCGGGCGGTGGGTCCTACAATGAGCAGTTCTTC. This gives the protein CASTPGGGSYNEQFF.

Comment on this clone: Other DNA sequences from this sample encode an identical CDR3 as well. The chain joins TRBV7-8 to TRBJ2-7; no reliable D call. Germline V gene data show CDR1 as SGHVS and CDR2 as FQNEAQ. This CDR3 spans 13 amino acids. Trimming left V 0 bases short and J 0 bases short, with 3 bases between. The CDR3 DNA reads as TGTGCCAGCAGCTTAGCGAGCTCCTACGAGCAGTACTTC. As protein: CASSLASSYEQYF.

The chain joins TRBV4-2 to TRBJ1-1; D is perhaps TRBD1 (5 bases). The CDR3 has 12 residues. CDR1 and CDR2 (germline): LGHNA, YNFKEQ. With 3 bases removed from V and 4 bases from J, the gap between germline ends came to 6 bases. The CDR3 protein is CASSHQGTEAFF. DNA for the CDR3: TGTGCCAGCAGCCATCAGGGCACTGAAGCTTTCTTT.

The chain is built from TRBV5-6 and TRBJ1-1; D remains unclear. Deletions cut 0 bases from V and 1 base from J, with 7 bases between. CDR1 and CDR2 from the germline V gene are SGHDT and YYEEEE. The CDR3 is 14 residues long. CDR3 in DNA: TGTGCCAGCAGCTTGGCCGGTCAGAACACTGAAGCTTTCTTT. Its protein product is CASSLAGQNTEAFF.

The gene calls are TRBV7-2 and TRBJ1-2, with no clear D. Trimming left V 1 base short and J 0 bases short, with 12 bases between. The CDR3 runs 16 residues. Germline V CDR1 and CDR2: SGHTA, FQGNSA. CDR3 nucleotides: TGTGCCAGCAGCTTAGGTATCGGGTTAGCTAACTATGGCTACACCTTC. Its protein product is CASSLGIGLANYGYTF.

The J gene is TRBJ1-1, the V gene TRBV5-4, with 7 bases fitting TRBD1. Looked up from germline, CDR1 is SGHNT and CDR2 is YYREEE (reference sequence). The V segment lost 3 bases and the J segment 8 bases; nucleotides outside the gene matches: 13. The CDR3 has 15 residues. CDR3 coding DNA: TGTGCCAGCAGCTCGCTTGCCTTACAGGGGACAGAAGCTTTCTTT. Protein product: CASSSLALQGTEAFF.

The chain employs TRBV9 and TRBJ1-2; 9 positions match TRBD1. CDR3 length equals 16 residues. The junction had 8 bases not matched to a gene; V was cut back by 0 bases and J by 5 bases. The germline V gene encodes CDR1 SGDLS and CDR2 YYNGEE. The CDR3 nucleotides are TGTGCCAGCAGCGTAGAACAGGGACAGGGTTGGTATGGCTACACCTTC. This codes for CASSVEQGQGWYGYTF.

Note on this clone: Germline and junction disagree at one end, which may indicate a read error. This chain connects TRBV9 to TRBJ2-7; either TRBD1 or TRBD2 may fit D (5 bases each). CDR1 is SGDLS and CDR2 is YYNGEE in the germline V gene. CDR3 length equals 14 residues. CDR3: CVSSGKTGGYEQYF. The CDR3 DNA follows: TGTGTCAGCAGCGGCAAGACTGGGGGATACGAGCAGTACTTC.

CDR3 in DNA: TGTGCCAGCAGCCCTTTGGAAAGCGGAGGCTACGAGCAGTACTTC. It specifies CASSPLESGGYEQYF. V is TRBV9 and J is TRBJ2-7; possibly TRBD2 for D (5 bases). The CDR3 extends over 15 amino acids. Germline V gene lookup returns CDR1 SGDLS and CDR2 YYNGEE. The V gene lost 4 bases and the J gene lost 3 bases, with 17 bases spanning the gap.

CDR3 amino acids: CASSLAPQTSGGAEDTQYF. In DNA form, the CDR3 reads TGTGCCAGCAGCTTAGCCCCCCAGACTAGCGGGGGGGCCGAAGATACGCAGTATTTT. The J gene is TRBJ2-3, the V gene TRBV11-2; 14 bases map to TRBD2. With V trimmed by 1 base and J by 5 bases, 11 bases remained unmatched. The CDR3 covers 19 residues. Germline loops: CDR1 SGHAT, CDR2 FQNNGV. Based on the CDR3 plus reference TRBV11-2 and TRBJ2-3, the full variable domain is EAGVAQSPRYKIIEKRQSVAFWCNPISGHATLYWYQQILGQGPKLLIQFQNNGVVDDSQLPKDRFSAERLKGVDSTLKIQPAKLEDSAVYLCASSLAPQTSGGAEDTQYFGPGTRLTVL.

This clone was detected once. This sequence joins TRBV7-9 and TRBJ2-2; 9 bases are shared with TRBD1. Per the germline V gene, CDR1 is SEHNR and CDR2 is FQNEAQ (reference sequence). V lost 1 base, J lost 7 bases, and 7 bases stayed unmatched. CDR3 size: 16 residues. The DNA for the CDR3 is TGTGCCAGCAGCTTAGGGGGGACAGGGTCGAACGGGGAGCTGTTTTTT. It translates to CASSLGGTGSNGELFF. Supplemented by reference TRBV7-9 and TRBJ2-2, the full variable domain reads DTGVSQNPRHKITKRGQNVTFRCDPISEHNRLYWYRQTLGQGPEFLTYFQNEAQLEKSRLLSDRFSAERPKGSFSTLEIQRTEQGDSAMYLCASSLGGTGSNGELFFGEGSRLTVL.